This TCR beta chain was found in a study of T-cell memory formation after mild COVID-19. On the study more broadly: TCR clustering was largely donor specific.

TCRdb itself ran the 5' RACE reads through MiXCR, one entry per CDR3 protein. The sample shows tens of thousands of distinct CDR3 sequences, about a tenth of them seen only once. Study results and caveats: Day 15 to 85 contracting clones showed balanced CD4/CD8; day 15 to 37 expanders favored CD4+.

The table lists this clonotype with a few counts. The antigen is not known. Trimming left V 2 bases short and J 2 bases short, with 9 bases between. Germline V gene lookup returns CDR1 MNHEY and CDR2 SMNVEV (reference sequence). The CDR3 has 14 amino acids. The chain links TRBV27 to TRBJ1-1; D is unclear. The sequence came from an adult woman who had mild COVID-19 (a few samples of this study predate the infection). Cell type and time point are not known. What was sequenced was PBMCs or a T cell subset sorted from them (not recorded which). The CDR3 is CASSLAEGNTEAFF. CDR3 in DNA: TGTGCCAGCAGTTTAGCTGAGGGTAACACTGAAGCTTTCTTT.